Listed below are T cell receptor beta chains from one sample, sequenced in a study of cytomegalovirus exposure and HLA in healthy donors. The table came from immunoSEQ multiplex PCR; TCRdb's copy has only in-frame clones and leaves some out. The sample holds some 160,000 clones, around 81% seen once. Sequenced material: PBMCs. These receptors were collected from a man between 35 and 55 years old in good health and CMV-seronegative. Both conserved end residues are part of each CDR3. D genes are given only for firm matches. Part of the rows lack a size; the others show once, few, many or a class for expanded clones.

TRBD1	TRBJ2-5	NA	TRBV5-1	CASSPQTGAETQYF	TGCGCCAGCAGCCCACAGACAGGGGCGGAGACCCAGTACTTC
NA	TRBJ2-7	few	TRBV27	CASSPIGGAGEQYF	TGTGCCAGCAGTCCGATTGGGGGGGCTGGGGAGCAGTACTTC
TRBD1	TRBJ1-1	NA	TRBV9	CASSVTGGTTEAFF	TGTGCCAGCAGCGTTACAGGGGGCACCACTGAAGCTTTCTTT
NA	TRBJ1-2	few	TRBV11-2	CASSYSRRAGSYGYTF	TGTGCCAGCAGCTATTCACGGAGGGCAGGCAGCTATGGCTACACCTTC
NA	TRBJ1-1	NA	TRBV18	CASSPPGRPMNTEAFF	TGTGCCAGCTCACCACCGGGCAGGCCCATGAACACTGAAGCTTTCTTT
NA	TRBJ2-1	NA	TRBV5-6	CASSLGTHNPSWFF	TGTGCCAGCAGCTTGGGGACTCACAACCCCAGTTGGTTCTTC
TRBD1	TRBJ1-2	NA	TRBV28	CASSLRGRGPNYGYTF	TGTGCCAGCAGTTTACGAGGCAGGGGGCCTAACTATGGCTACACCTTC
TRBD1	TRBJ1-2	once	TRBV6-5	CASRFTGVSNYGYTF	TGTGCCAGCAGATTTACAGGGGTCTCAAACTATGGCTACACCTTC
NA	TRBJ1-1	few	TRBV2	CASSFNRPGNTEAFF	TGTGCCAGCAGCTTCAACAGGCCAGGGAACACTGAAGCTTTCTTT
NA	TRBJ2-1	NA	TRBV27	CASTPTGRVYNEQFF	TGTGCCAGCACCCCAACCGGGAGAGTCTACAATGAGCAGTTCTTC
NA	TRBJ1-2	once	TRBV18	CASSPGGAHYGYTF	TGTGCCAGCTCACCGGGAGGGGCCCACTATGGCTACACCTTC
TRBD1	TRBJ1-4	once	TRBV19	CATNRKGTANEKLFF	TGTGCCACCAACCGGAAAGGGACAGCCAATGAAAAACTGTTTTTT
NA	TRBJ2-2	few	TRBV11-2	CASKLAVGAANTGELFF	TGTGCCAGCAAATTAGCTGTTGGGGCTGCGAACACCGGGGAGCTGTTTTTT
NA	TRBJ1-2	NA	TRBV7-3	CASSLTFRVDRIYGYTF	TGTGCCAGCAGCTTAACGTTCAGGGTGGACAGAATCTATGGCTACACCTTC
TRBD1	TRBJ1-4	NA	TRBV15	CATSRDWDRRGTEGKLFF	TGTGCCACCAGCAGAGATTGGGACAGGCGTGGGACGGAGGGAAAACTGTTTTTT
NA	TRBJ1-2	few	TRBV6-5	CASSYSENYGYTF	TGTGCCAGCAGTTACTCGGAGAACTATGGCTACACCTTC
NA	TRBJ1-1	NA	TRBV10-1	CASSESWGGEAFF	TGCGCCAGCAGTGAGTCGTGGGGAGGTGAAGCTTTCTTT
TRBD2	TRBJ2-5	NA	TRBV19	CASRLAGGMTQETQYF	TGTGCCAGCCGTCTAGCGGGAGGGATGACACAAGAGACCCAGTACTTC
NA	TRBJ2-5	NA	TRBV14	CASSPSAAGLRETQYF	TGTGCCAGCAGCCCTAGTGCGGCAGGGCTGAGAGAGACCCAGTACTTC
TRBD1	TRBJ2-5	NA	TRBV5-4	CASSPGTGGAETQYF	TGTGCCAGCAGCCCAGGGACAGGGGGCGCAGAGACCCAGTACTTC
TRBD2	TRBJ2-2	NA	TRBV7-9	CACGLAGGTGELFF	TGTGCATGCGGGCTAGCGGGAGGCACCGGGGAGCTGTTTTTT
NA	TRBJ2-3	once	TRBV2	CASSGETASTDTQYF	TGTGCCAGCAGTGGGGAGACTGCTAGCACAGATACGCAGTATTTT
TRBD1	TRBJ1-5	NA	TRBV7-9	CASSRDSWNQPQHF	TGTGCCAGCAGCCGGGACAGCTGGAATCAGCCCCAGCATTTT
NA	TRBJ2-7	NA	TRBV5-1	CASSLGQAVVEQYF	TGCGCCAGCAGCTTGGGACAGGCCGTCGTTGAGCAGTACTTC
TRBD1	TRBJ1-1	once	TRBV9	CASSVGGQANTEAFF	TGTGCCAGCAGCGTAGGTGGACAGGCGAACACTGAAGCTTTCTTT
NA	TRBJ1-1	NA	TRBV9	CASSVHRDLFF	TGTGCCAGCAGCGTCCACAGGGATCTTTTCTTT
TRBD2	TRBJ2-1	few	TRBV27	CASTSSSGAYNEQFF	TGTGCCAGCACTTCCTCTAGCGGGGCCTACAATGAGCAGTTCTTC
TRBD1	TRBJ2-6	NA	TRBV5-1	CASAGTGSPGANGLTF	TGCGCCAGCGCGGGGACAGGGTCTCCTGGGGCCAACGGCCTGACTTTC
NA	TRBJ1-4	NA	TRBV5-4	CASSSVGAATNEKLFF	TGTGCCAGCAGCTCCGTGGGGGCTGCAACTAATGAAAAACTGTTTTTT
TRBD2	TRBJ2-4	few	TRBV2	CASSGLGGRGNIQYF	TGTGCCAGCAGTGGTTTAGGCGGGAGAGGGAACATTCAGTACTTC
TRBD1	TRBJ1-2	NA	TRBV28	CASSVGDRGTYGYTF	TGTGCCAGCAGTGTCGGGGACAGGGGGACCTATGGCTACACCTTC
TRBD1	TRBJ1-2	once	TRBV23-1	CAINSGRDSYGYTF	TGCGCCATCAATTCAGGTCGGGACAGCTATGGCTACACCTTC
NA	TRBJ2-7	many	TRBV6-5	CASSYYRGHEQYF	TGTGCCAGCAGTTACTATAGGGGTCACGAGCAGTACTTC
TRBD2	TRBJ2-7	NA	TRBV27	CASSLSSGTSYEQYF	TGTGCCAGCAGTTTATCTAGCGGGACCTCCTACGAGCAGTACTTC
TRBD1	TRBJ1-1	NA	TRBV19	CASSTDRDTEAFF	TGTGCCAGTAGTACAGACAGGGACACTGAAGCTTTCTTT
NA	TRBJ2-7	NA	TRBV5-1	CASSLVGGNEQYF	TGCGCCAGCAGCTTGGTTGGAGGGAACGAGCAGTACTTC
NA	TRBJ2-1	NA	TRBV7-9	CATSPRGLGDEQFF	TGTGCCACTTCTCCCAGGGGCCTGGGCGATGAGCAGTTCTTC
TRBD1	TRBJ2-3	once	TRBV7-3	CASSLRGGTGDTQYF	TGTGCCAGCAGCTTACGCGGCGGGACAGGAGATACGCAGTATTTT
NA	TRBJ2-5	NA	TRBV2	CASVVGGPQETQYF	TGTGCCAGTGTCGTGGGAGGACCCCAAGAGACCCAGTACTTC
NA	TRBJ2-1	NA	TRBV30	CAWRAGGEQFF	TGTGCCTGGAGGGCGGGCGGGGAGCAGTTCTTC